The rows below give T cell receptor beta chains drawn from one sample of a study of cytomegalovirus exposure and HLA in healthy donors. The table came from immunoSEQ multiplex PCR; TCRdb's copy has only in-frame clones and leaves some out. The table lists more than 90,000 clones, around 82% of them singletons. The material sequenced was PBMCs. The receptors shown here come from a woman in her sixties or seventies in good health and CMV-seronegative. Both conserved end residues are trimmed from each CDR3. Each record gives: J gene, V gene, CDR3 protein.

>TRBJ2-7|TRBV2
ASSSRRTGGGEQY
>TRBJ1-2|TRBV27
ASSLTGINGYT
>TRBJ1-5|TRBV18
ASSPGGYNQPQH
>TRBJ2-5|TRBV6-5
ASSYSKREYQETQY
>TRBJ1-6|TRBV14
ASSPTGQGLSPLH
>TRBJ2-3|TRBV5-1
ASSLEGGTDTQY
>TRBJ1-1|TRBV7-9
ASSFEGTEAF
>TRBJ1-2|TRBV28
ASSPPLWTGYEGYT
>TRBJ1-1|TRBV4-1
ASSQEQGFGEAF
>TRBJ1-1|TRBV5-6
ASSFTGQLMNTEAF
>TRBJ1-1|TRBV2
ASSPRTGWAVTDRNTEAF
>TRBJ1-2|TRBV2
ASSEASRDEGYT
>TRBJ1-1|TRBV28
ASSLGNLNTEAF
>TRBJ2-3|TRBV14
ASSPSRGVADTQY
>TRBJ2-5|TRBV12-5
ASGLGAGETQY
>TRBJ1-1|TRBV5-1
ASRTGDRAIRNTEAF
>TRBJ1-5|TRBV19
ASSVWTDSNQPQH
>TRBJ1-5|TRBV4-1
ASSQDLSRDQPQH
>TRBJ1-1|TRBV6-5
ASRGTNTGTEAF
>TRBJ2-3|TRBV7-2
ASSPSSGSGRDTQY
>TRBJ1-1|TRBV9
ASSPQGLTEAF
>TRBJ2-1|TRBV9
ASSVGGLAGMISYNEQF